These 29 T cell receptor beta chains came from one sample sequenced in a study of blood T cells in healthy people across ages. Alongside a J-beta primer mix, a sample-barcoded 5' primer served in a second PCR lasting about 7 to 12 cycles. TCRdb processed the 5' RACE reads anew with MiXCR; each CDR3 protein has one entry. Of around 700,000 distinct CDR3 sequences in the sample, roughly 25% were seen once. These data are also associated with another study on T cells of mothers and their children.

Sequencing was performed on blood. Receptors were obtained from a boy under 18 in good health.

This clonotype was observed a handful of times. CDR3 in amino acids: CASSQTGSEQFF. The CDR3 coding sequence is TGCGCCAGCAGCCAAACAGGCAGTGAGCAGTTCTTC. The rearrangement joins TRBV4-1 to TRBJ2-5, with D possibly being TRBD1 (5 bases). The J call is doubtful: the DNA matches TRBJ2-1 better. The CDR3 is made up of 12 amino acids. Germline V lookup: CDR1 MGHRA, CDR2 YSYEKL.

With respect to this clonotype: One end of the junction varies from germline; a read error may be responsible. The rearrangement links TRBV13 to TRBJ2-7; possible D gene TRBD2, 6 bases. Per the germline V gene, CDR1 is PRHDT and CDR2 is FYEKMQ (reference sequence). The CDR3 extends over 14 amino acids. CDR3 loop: CASSLVRESYEQCF. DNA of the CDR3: TGTGCCAGCAGCTTAGTGCGGGAATCCTACGAGCAGTGCTTC.

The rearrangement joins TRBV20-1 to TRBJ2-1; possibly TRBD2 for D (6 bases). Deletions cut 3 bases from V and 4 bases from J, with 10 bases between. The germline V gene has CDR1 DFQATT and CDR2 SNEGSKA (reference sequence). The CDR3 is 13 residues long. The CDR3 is CSARTSSYNEQFF. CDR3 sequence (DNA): TGCAGTGCTAGGACTAGTTCATACAATGAGCAGTTCTTC.

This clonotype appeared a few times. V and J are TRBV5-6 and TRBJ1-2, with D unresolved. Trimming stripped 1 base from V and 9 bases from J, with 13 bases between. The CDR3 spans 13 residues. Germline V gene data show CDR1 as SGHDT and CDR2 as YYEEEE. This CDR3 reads CASSLQTALSYTF. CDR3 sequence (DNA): TGTGCCAGCAGCTTGCAGACGGCCCTAAGCTACACCTTC.

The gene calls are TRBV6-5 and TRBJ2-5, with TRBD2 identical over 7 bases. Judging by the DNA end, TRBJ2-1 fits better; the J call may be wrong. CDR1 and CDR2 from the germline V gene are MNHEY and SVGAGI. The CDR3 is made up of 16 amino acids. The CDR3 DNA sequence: TGTGCCAGCAGTTACGGCGGGAGAGAGGTCATGGATGAGCAGTTCTTC. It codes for CASSYGGREVMDEQFF.

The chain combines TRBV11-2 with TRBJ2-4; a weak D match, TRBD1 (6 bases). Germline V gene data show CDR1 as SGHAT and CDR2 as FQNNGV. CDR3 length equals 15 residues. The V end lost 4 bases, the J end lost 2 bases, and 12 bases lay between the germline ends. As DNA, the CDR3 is TGTGCCAGCAGCTCACAGGGTTACCCCAAAAACATTCAGTACTTC. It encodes CASSSQGYPKNIQYF.

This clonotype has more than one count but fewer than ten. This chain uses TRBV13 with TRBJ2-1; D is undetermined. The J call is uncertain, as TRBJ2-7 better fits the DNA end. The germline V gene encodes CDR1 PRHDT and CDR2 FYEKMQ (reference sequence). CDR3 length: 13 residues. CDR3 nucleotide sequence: TGTGCCAGCAGCCCCGCGGCAATGGACGAGCAGTACTTC. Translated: CASSPAAMDEQYF.

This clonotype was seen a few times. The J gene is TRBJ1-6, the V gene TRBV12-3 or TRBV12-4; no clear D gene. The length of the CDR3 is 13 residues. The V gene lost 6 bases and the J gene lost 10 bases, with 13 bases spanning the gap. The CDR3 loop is CASSSNTPSPLHF. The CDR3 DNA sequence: TGTGCCAGCAGCTCAAACACACCATCACCCCTCCACTTT.

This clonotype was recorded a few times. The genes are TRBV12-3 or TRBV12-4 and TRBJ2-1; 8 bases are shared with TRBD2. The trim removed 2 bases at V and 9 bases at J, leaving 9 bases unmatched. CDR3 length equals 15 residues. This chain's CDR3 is CASSLFPAGESEQFF. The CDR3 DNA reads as TGTGCCAGCAGTTTATTCCCAGCGGGAGAGAGTGAGCAGTTCTTC.

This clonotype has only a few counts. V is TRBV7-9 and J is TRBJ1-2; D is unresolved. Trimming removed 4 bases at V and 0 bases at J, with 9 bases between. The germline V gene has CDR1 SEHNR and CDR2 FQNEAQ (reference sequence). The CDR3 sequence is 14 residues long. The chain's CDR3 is CASSSLAPNYGYTF. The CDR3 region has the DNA TGTGCCAGCAGCTCCCTGGCTCCTAACTATGGCTACACCTTC.

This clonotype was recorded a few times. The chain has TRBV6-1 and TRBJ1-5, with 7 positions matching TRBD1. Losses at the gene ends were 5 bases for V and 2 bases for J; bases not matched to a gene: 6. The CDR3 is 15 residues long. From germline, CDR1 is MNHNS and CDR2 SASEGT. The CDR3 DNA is TGTGCCAGCAGTACCCAGGGGGTGGGCAATCAGCCCCAGCATTTT. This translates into CASSTQGVGNQPQHF.

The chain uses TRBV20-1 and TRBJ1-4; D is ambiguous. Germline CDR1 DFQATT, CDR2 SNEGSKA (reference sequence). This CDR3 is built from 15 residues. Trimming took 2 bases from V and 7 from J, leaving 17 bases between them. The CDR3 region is CSARPGSLSGEKLFF. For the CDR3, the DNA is TGCAGTGCTAGACCCGGGAGCCTTTCGGGTGAAAAACTGTTTTTT.

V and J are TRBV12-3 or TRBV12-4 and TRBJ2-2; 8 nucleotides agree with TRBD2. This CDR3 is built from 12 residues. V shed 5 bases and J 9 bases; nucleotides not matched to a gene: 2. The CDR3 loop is CASSNSGRELFF. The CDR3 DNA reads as TGTGCCAGCAGTAATAGCGGGAGGGAGCTGTTTTTT.

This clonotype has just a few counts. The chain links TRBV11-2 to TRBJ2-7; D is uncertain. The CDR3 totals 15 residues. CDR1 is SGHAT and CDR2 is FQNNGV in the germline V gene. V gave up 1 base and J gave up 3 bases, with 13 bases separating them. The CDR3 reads CASSLVRASSYEQYF. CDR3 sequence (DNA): TGTGCCAGCAGCTTAGTCCGGGCTAGTAGCTACGAGCAGTACTTC.

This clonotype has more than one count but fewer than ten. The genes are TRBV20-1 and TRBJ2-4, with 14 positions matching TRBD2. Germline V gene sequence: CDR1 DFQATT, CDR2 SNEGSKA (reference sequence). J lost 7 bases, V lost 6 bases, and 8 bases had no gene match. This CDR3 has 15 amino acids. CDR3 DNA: TGCAGTGCCGAGGGACTAGCGGGGGTTCGGAACATTCAGTACTTC. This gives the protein CSAEGLAGVRNIQYF.

CDR3 nucleotide sequence: TGCAGTGCTACGGACAGGGCTTCCTACAATGAGCAGTTCTTC. Translating it yields CSATDRASYNEQFF. V gene TRBV20-1 combines with J gene TRBJ2-1, with 8 bases identical to TRBD1. Germline CDR1 DFQATT, CDR2 SNEGSKA (reference sequence). Unmatched junction bases numbered 3, after V lost 4 bases and J lost 1 base. The CDR3 runs 14 residues.

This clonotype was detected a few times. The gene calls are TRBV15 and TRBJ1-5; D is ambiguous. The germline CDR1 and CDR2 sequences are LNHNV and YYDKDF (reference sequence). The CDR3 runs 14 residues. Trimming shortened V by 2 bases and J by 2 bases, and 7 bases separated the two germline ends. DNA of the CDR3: TGTGCCACCAGCAGAATCGGTGGCAATCAGCCCCAGCATTTT. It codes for CATSRIGGNQPQHF.

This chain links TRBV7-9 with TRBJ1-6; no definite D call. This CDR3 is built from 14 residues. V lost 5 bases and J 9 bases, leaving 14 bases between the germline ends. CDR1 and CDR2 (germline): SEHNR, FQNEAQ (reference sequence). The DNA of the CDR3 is TGTGCCAGCAGCGAAAATAGTCCTATTTCACCCCTCCACTTT. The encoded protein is CASSENSPISPLHF.

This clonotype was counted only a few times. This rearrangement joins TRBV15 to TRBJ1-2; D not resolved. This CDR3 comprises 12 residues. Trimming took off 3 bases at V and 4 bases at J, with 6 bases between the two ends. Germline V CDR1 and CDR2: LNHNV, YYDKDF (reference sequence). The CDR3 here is CATSSLGYGYTF. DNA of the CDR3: TGTGCCACCAGCAGCCTGGGCTATGGCTACACCTTC.

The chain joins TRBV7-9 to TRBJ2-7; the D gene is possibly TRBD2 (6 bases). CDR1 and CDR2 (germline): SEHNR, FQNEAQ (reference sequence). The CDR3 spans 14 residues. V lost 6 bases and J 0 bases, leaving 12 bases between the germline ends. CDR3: CASRSGTHSYEQYF. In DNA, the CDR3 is TGTGCCAGCAGGTCCGGGACTCACTCCTACGAGCAGTACTTC.

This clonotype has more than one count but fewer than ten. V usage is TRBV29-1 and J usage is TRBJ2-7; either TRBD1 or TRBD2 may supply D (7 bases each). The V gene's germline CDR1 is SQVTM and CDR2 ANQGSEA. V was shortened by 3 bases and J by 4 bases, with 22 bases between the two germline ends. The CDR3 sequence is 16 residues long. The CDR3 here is CSVDSFPGGEGYEQYF. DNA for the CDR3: TGCAGCGTTGATTCGTTTCCAGGGGGGGAAGGGTACGAGCAGTACTTC.

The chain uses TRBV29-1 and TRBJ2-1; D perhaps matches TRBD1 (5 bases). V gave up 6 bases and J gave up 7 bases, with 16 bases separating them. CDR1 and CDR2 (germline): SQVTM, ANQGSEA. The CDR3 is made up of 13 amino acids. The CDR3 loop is CSVLGQGVNEQFF. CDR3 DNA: TGCAGCGTCCTCGGACAAGGTGTGAATGAGCAGTTCTTC.

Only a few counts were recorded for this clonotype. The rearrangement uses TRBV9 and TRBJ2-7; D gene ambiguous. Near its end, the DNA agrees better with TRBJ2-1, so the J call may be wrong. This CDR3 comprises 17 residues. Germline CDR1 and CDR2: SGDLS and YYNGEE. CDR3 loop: CASSLHSVDPTYNEQFF. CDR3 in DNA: TGTGCCAGCAGCCTCCATTCAGTGGATCCTACCTACAATGAGCAGTTCTTC.

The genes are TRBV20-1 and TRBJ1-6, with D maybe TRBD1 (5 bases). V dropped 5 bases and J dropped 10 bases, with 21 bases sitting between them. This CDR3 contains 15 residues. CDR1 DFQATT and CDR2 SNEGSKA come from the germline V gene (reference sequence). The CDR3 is CSAVRDASTKSPLHF. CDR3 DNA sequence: TGCAGTGCTGTCCGGGACGCATCGACGAAGTCACCCCTCCACTTT.

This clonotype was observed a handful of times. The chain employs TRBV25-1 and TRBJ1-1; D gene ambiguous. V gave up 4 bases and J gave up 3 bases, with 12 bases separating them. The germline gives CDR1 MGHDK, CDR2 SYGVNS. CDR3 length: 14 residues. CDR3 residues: CASSVAVGHTEAFF. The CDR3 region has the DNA TGTGCCAGCAGTGTGGCCGTAGGTCACACTGAAGCTTTCTTT.

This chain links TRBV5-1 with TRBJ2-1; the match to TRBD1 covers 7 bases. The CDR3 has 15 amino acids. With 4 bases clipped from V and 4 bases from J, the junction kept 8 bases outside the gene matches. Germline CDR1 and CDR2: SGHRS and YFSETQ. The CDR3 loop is CASSDGTDPYNEQFF. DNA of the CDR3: TGCGCCAGCAGCGATGGGACAGACCCATACAATGAGCAGTTCTTC.

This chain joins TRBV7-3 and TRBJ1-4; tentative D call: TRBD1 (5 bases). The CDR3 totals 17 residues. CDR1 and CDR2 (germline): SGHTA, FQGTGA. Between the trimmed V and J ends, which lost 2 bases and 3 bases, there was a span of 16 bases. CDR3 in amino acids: CASSLVQGEPANEKLFF. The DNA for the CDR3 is TGTGCCAGCAGCTTAGTTCAGGGCGAACCCGCTAATGAAAAACTGTTTTTT.

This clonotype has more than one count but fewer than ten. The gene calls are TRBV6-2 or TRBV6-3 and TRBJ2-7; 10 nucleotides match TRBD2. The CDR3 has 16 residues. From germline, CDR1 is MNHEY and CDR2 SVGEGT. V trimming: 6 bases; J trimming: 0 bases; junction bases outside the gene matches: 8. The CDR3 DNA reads TGTGCCAGCAGCCTCTTACTAGCGGGGATCTCCTACGAGCAGTACTTC. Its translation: CASSLLLAGISYEQYF.

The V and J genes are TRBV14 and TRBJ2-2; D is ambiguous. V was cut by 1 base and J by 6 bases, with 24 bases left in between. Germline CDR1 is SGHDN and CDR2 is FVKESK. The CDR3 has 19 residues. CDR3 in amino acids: CASSQVPPTRVLTPGELFF. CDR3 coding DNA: TGTGCCAGCAGCCAAGTCCCCCCCACCCGGGTCCTTACTCCCGGGGAGCTGTTTTTT. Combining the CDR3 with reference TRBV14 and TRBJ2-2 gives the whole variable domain EAGVTQFPSHSVIEKGQTVTLRCDPISGHDNLYWYRRVMGKEIKFLLHFVKESKQDESGMPNNRFLAERTGGTYSTLKVQPAELEDSGVYFCASSQVPPTRVLTPGELFFGEGSRLTVL.